Here is one T cell receptor (beta chain) with its context. Its target is not known. TCRdb reprocessed the 5' RACE reads; each CDR3 protein has one entry and no DNA is given. The sample holds 200,000 to 300,000 distinct CDR3 sequences. CDR3 length: 12 residues. These data are taken from a study of T cells expressing NK-cell markers. Study background: Among eight sequenced donors, seven carried HCMV seropositivity while one was seronegative. General study points: Whether expanded NKG2C+ T cell clones recognized HCMV stayed uncertain.

This TCR was sampled from a man between 18 and 35 years old in good health. The sequencing input was blood T cells: a sorted CD56 or NKG2C T cell subset, CD4+ or CD8+ T cells, or bulk PBMC T cells (not recorded which). This chain connects TRBV12-3 or TRBV12-4 to TRBJ2-4. The CDR3 protein is CASSLYRSEQYF.